The rows below give T cell receptor beta chains drawn from one sample of a study of glioma-infiltrating T cells after dendritic cell vaccination. Only in-frame clones appear in the TCRdb table, and some are missing; sequencing was by immunoSEQ multiplex PCR. The profile shows approximately 99,000 clones, approximately 84% of them singletons. The sample consisted of blood, taken after dendritic cell vaccination. These receptors all stem from a human donor with glioblastoma. Each CDR3 is given with its conserved first and last residue. Fields, in order: CDR3 length, V gene, J gene, clone size, D gene, CDR3 DNA, CDR3 protein. D genes are given only for firm matches. Part of the rows lack a size; the others show once, few, many or a class for expanded clones.

cdr3_length: 15; v_call: TRBV5-1; j_call: TRBJ2-2; clone_size: -; d_call: TRBD2; cdr3_nt: TGCGCCAGCAGCTTGGGTGGCGGGAGCGCCGGGGAGCTGTTTTTT; cdr3_aa: CASSLGGGSAGELFF
cdr3_length: 18; v_call: TRBV7-6; j_call: TRBJ2-1; clone_size: -; d_call: TRBD1; cdr3_nt: TGTGCCAGCAGCCCAAACATCGGGACAGTAAGCTCCTACAATGAGCAGTTCTTC; cdr3_aa: CASSPNIGTVSSYNEQFF
cdr3_length: 16; v_call: TRBV7-6; j_call: TRBJ2-7; clone_size: -; d_call: -; cdr3_nt: TGTGCCAGCAGCTTACGCAGGGACACGAGCTCCTACGAGCAGTACTTC; cdr3_aa: CASSLRRDTSSYEQYF
cdr3_length: 14; v_call: TRBV25-1; j_call: TRBJ2-3; clone_size: -; d_call: -; cdr3_nt: TGTGCCAGCAGTGAAAGGGGGAGCACAGATACGCAGTATTTT; cdr3_aa: CASSERGSTDTQYF
cdr3_length: 17; v_call: TRBV7-6; j_call: TRBJ2-5; clone_size: -; d_call: TRBD1; cdr3_nt: TGTGCCAGCAGCCCTACCCCCGGGACAGAAATTTCAGAGACCCAGTACTTC; cdr3_aa: CASSPTPGTEISETQYF
cdr3_length: 15; v_call: TRBV9; j_call: TRBJ1-4; clone_size: -; d_call: -; cdr3_nt: TGTGCCAGCAGCGCCGGGTTGTCCTCTAATGAAAAACTGTTTTTT; cdr3_aa: CASSAGLSSNEKLFF
cdr3_length: 14; v_call: TRBV30; j_call: TRBJ1-2; clone_size: -; d_call: TRBD1; cdr3_nt: TGTGCCTGGAGCCCCCTTGAGGGGGCCTGGGGCTACACCTTC; cdr3_aa: CAWSPLEGAWGYTF
cdr3_length: 14; v_call: TRBV30; j_call: TRBJ2-2; clone_size: -; d_call: TRBD2; cdr3_nt: TGTGCCTGGAGGCTAGCGGGGAACACCGGGGAGCTGTTTTTT; cdr3_aa: CAWRLAGNTGELFF
cdr3_length: 16; v_call: TRBV19; j_call: TRBJ2-7; clone_size: once; d_call: -; cdr3_nt: TGTGCCAGTAGTGCAGGGCCCGGGACTTCGGGCTACGAGCAGTACTTC; cdr3_aa: CASSAGPGTSGYEQYF
cdr3_length: 11; v_call: TRBV19; j_call: TRBJ1-2; clone_size: -; d_call: -; cdr3_nt: TGTGCCAGTAGTACCCTGACAGACTACACCTTC; cdr3_aa: CASSTLTDYTF
cdr3_length: 13; v_call: TRBV6-5; j_call: TRBJ2-1; clone_size: -; d_call: -; cdr3_nt: TGTGCCAGCAGACAAAACCCTTACAATGAGCAGTTCTTC; cdr3_aa: CASRQNPYNEQFF
cdr3_length: 16; v_call: TRBV2; j_call: TRBJ2-2; clone_size: -; d_call: TRBD1; cdr3_nt: TGTGCCAGCAGTGAACTCAGGGACAGATACACCGGGGAGCTGTTTTTT; cdr3_aa: CASSELRDRYTGELFF
cdr3_length: 11; v_call: TRBV5-8; j_call: TRBJ1-1; clone_size: -; d_call: -; cdr3_nt: TGTGCCAGCAGCTTGGCGGTTTCAGCTTTCTTT; cdr3_aa: CASSLAVSAFF
cdr3_length: 12; v_call: TRBV5-4; j_call: TRBJ2-3; clone_size: few; d_call: -; cdr3_nt: TGTGCCAGCAGCTTTTGGCCAGATACGCAGTATTTT; cdr3_aa: CASSFWPDTQYF
cdr3_length: 17; v_call: TRBV25-1; j_call: TRBJ1-3; clone_size: -; d_call: -; cdr3_nt: TGTGCCAGCAGTGAATGGGGTCCAGGGGCCACTGGAAACACCATATATTTT; cdr3_aa: CASSEWGPGATGNTIYF
cdr3_length: 13; v_call: TRBV28; j_call: TRBJ1-2; clone_size: -; d_call: -; cdr3_nt: TGTGCCAGCAGGGGCAGGGTTTCGGAAGGCTACACCTTC; cdr3_aa: CASRGRVSEGYTF
cdr3_length: 13; v_call: TRBV4-1; j_call: TRBJ2-7; clone_size: few; d_call: -; cdr3_nt: TGCGCCAGCAGCCAAGATCAGGGGATCGAGCAGTACTTC; cdr3_aa: CASSQDQGIEQYF
cdr3_length: 12; v_call: TRBV6-5; j_call: TRBJ1-1; clone_size: -; d_call: -; cdr3_nt: TGTGCCAGCAGTTACCAGAACACTGAAGCTTTCTTT; cdr3_aa: CASSYQNTEAFF
cdr3_length: 16; v_call: TRBV19; j_call: TRBJ2-3; clone_size: -; d_call: TRBD2; cdr3_nt: TGTGCCAGTAGTCCACGACTAGCGGGCACCGGAGATACGCAGTATTTT; cdr3_aa: CASSPRLAGTGDTQYF
cdr3_length: 14; v_call: TRBV19; j_call: TRBJ2-4; clone_size: -; d_call: TRBD1; cdr3_nt: TGTGCCAGTAGCCCGACAGGGGGTAACGTCATTCAGTACTTC; cdr3_aa: CASSPTGGNVIQYF
cdr3_length: 14; v_call: TRBV2; j_call: TRBJ1-4; clone_size: -; d_call: -; cdr3_nt: TGTGCCAGCAGTGAGGGCAGGGGACGTGAAAAACTGTTTTTT; cdr3_aa: CASSEGRGREKLFF
cdr3_length: 12; v_call: TRBV5-4; j_call: TRBJ2-5; clone_size: few; d_call: -; cdr3_nt: TGTGCCAGCAGCCCGGACGGGAAGACCCAGTACTTC; cdr3_aa: CASSPDGKTQYF
cdr3_length: 14; v_call: TRBV19; j_call: TRBJ1-2; clone_size: -; d_call: -; cdr3_nt: TGTGCCAGTAGTATGGGAGGGGTTAACTATGGCTACACCTTC; cdr3_aa: CASSMGGVNYGYTF
cdr3_length: 14; v_call: TRBV2; j_call: TRBJ1-3; clone_size: once; d_call: -; cdr3_nt: TGTGCCAGCAGTTCTGGAAGAGGTGGAAACACCATATATTTT; cdr3_aa: CASSSGRGGNTIYF
cdr3_length: 15; v_call: TRBV5-1; j_call: TRBJ2-1; clone_size: -; d_call: TRBD2; cdr3_nt: TGCGCCAGCAGCTTAGCGGGACTAGCGGGAAATGAGCAGTTCTTC; cdr3_aa: CASSLAGLAGNEQFF
cdr3_length: 16; v_call: TRBV29-1; j_call: TRBJ2-3; clone_size: -; d_call: TRBD2; cdr3_nt: TGCAGCGTCGCCGGACTAGCGGGAGGGTGCACAGATACGCAGTATTTT; cdr3_aa: CSVAGLAGGCTDTQYF
cdr3_length: 14; v_call: TRBV7-3; j_call: TRBJ2-7; clone_size: -; d_call: TRBD1; cdr3_nt: TGTGCCAGCAGCTGGGACAGGGGGGGATACGAGCAGTACTTC; cdr3_aa: CASSWDRGGYEQYF
cdr3_length: 15; v_call: TRBV18; j_call: TRBJ2-7; clone_size: -; d_call: TRBD2; cdr3_nt: TGTGCCAGCTCACCACTCCTAGCGGGATCCTACGAGCAGTACTTC; cdr3_aa: CASSPLLAGSYEQYF
cdr3_length: 15; v_call: TRBV5-5; j_call: TRBJ1-4; clone_size: -; d_call: TRBD1; cdr3_nt: TGTGCCAGCAGAAGAGACAGGGGGATTAATGAAAAACTGTTTTTT; cdr3_aa: CASRRDRGINEKLFF
cdr3_length: 13; v_call: TRBV18; j_call: TRBJ1-4; clone_size: -; d_call: -; cdr3_nt: TGTGCCAGCTCGGGGGGTCGGGATGAAAAACTGTTTTTT; cdr3_aa: CASSGGRDEKLFF
cdr3_length: 14; v_call: TRBV6-6; j_call: TRBJ2-7; clone_size: -; d_call: -; cdr3_nt: TGTGCCAGCAGTTACGGTATAGGGGTAAACGAGCAGTACTTC; cdr3_aa: CASSYGIGVNEQYF
cdr3_length: 14; v_call: TRBV5-6; j_call: TRBJ1-1; clone_size: -; d_call: -; cdr3_nt: TGTGCCAGCAGCTCCCGATGGAGGTCGGCTGAAGCTTTCTTT; cdr3_aa: CASSSRWRSAEAFF
cdr3_length: 13; v_call: TRBV5-1; j_call: TRBJ1-6; clone_size: -; d_call: TRBD1; cdr3_nt: TGCGCCAGCAGCCTAACAGGGGATCCACCCCTCCACTTT; cdr3_aa: CASSLTGDPPLHF
cdr3_length: 12; v_call: TRBV7-8; j_call: TRBJ1-1; clone_size: -; d_call: -; cdr3_nt: TGTGCCAGCAGCCTCTTAGCCACTGAAGCTTTCTTT; cdr3_aa: CASSLLATEAFF
cdr3_length: 12; v_call: TRBV2; j_call: TRBJ2-5; clone_size: -; d_call: -; cdr3_nt: TGTGCCAGCAGTTCACGCGTGGAGACCCAGTACTTC; cdr3_aa: CASSSRVETQYF
cdr3_length: 17; v_call: TRBV25-1; j_call: TRBJ1-4; clone_size: -; d_call: -; cdr3_nt: TGTGCCAGCAGTGACCCACCACCTGGCGGGCGTCGAGAAAAACTGTTTTTT; cdr3_aa: CASSDPPPGGRREKLFF
cdr3_length: 15; v_call: TRBV5-1; j_call: TRBJ1-2; clone_size: -; d_call: TRBD1; cdr3_nt: TGCGCCAGCAGCTTGTCGGACAGGGGCCGCGGAGGCTACACCTTC; cdr3_aa: CASSLSDRGRGGYTF
cdr3_length: 15; v_call: TRBV19; j_call: TRBJ2-7; clone_size: -; d_call: TRBD1; cdr3_nt: TGTGCCAGTAGTCTACTCGGACAGGGGGCAGGAGAGCAGTACTTC; cdr3_aa: CASSLLGQGAGEQYF
cdr3_length: 13; v_call: TRBV19; j_call: TRBJ1-2; clone_size: few; d_call: -; cdr3_nt: TGTGCCAGTAGTATAGACAGGGATACTGGCTACACCTTC; cdr3_aa: CASSIDRDTGYTF
cdr3_length: 16; v_call: TRBV6-6; j_call: TRBJ1-2; clone_size: -; d_call: -; cdr3_nt: TGTGCCAGCAGTTTCCTTCAAAAGGAGAGGGCTCGGGGCTACACCTTC; cdr3_aa: CASSFLQKERARGYTF
cdr3_length: 17; v_call: TRBV19; j_call: TRBJ2-3; clone_size: -; d_call: TRBD2; cdr3_nt: TGTGCCAGTAGTAAAACCCACGGGGTAGCGGGGGGGCGAACGCAGTATTTT; cdr3_aa: CASSKTHGVAGGRTQYF
cdr3_length: 14; v_call: TRBV18; j_call: TRBJ2-7; clone_size: -; d_call: TRBD1; cdr3_nt: TGTGCCAGCTCAAGGACAGGCTTTTCCTACGAGCAGTACTTC; cdr3_aa: CASSRTGFSYEQYF
cdr3_length: 14; v_call: TRBV29-1; j_call: TRBJ1-1; clone_size: -; d_call: -; cdr3_nt: TGCAGCGTTGCCGCCTCGCCAGGGGCCACTGAAGCTTTCTTT; cdr3_aa: CSVAASPGATEAFF
cdr3_length: 13; v_call: TRBV5-1; j_call: TRBJ2-1; clone_size: once; d_call: -; cdr3_nt: TGCGCCAGCAGCGCAGCACTCGAGGGTGAGCAGTTCTTC; cdr3_aa: CASSAALEGEQFF
cdr3_length: 14; v_call: TRBV9; j_call: TRBJ1-3; clone_size: few; d_call: -; cdr3_nt: TGTGCCAGCGGTCAGGGCCACTCTGGAAACACCATATATTTT; cdr3_aa: CASGQGHSGNTIYF
cdr3_length: 12; v_call: TRBV10-3; j_call: TRBJ2-2; clone_size: -; d_call: -; cdr3_nt: TGTGCCATCAAACCCCAGGACGGGGAGCTGTTTTTT; cdr3_aa: CAIKPQDGELFF